This T cell receptor (beta chain) was recovered during a study of CD8+CD57+ T cells in acquired aplastic anemia. Whole-study context: An average of roughly 3.2 ug of DNA was obtained from sorted CD4+ and CD8+ cells. For CD4+ cells, healthy donors had an average of approximately 9.8 million reads. Study results and limitations: Under 35 was the count of CD8+ CDR3 sequences that patients shared with controls. Patients and controls were not found to differ significantly in CD8+ Simpson's diversity.

A note on this clonotype: The antigen is not known.

According to the study, genomic DNA was the template for TCR beta VDJ and CDR3 profiling. TCRdb reanalysed the reads using MiXCR and keeps one entry per CDR3 protein. The table lists around 180,000 distinct CDR3 sequences, roughly 63% of them singletons. The germline gives CDR1 SNHLY, CDR2 FYNNEI. J lost 0 bases, V lost 3 bases, and 4 bases had no gene match. The CDR3 runs to 15 residues. Material for sequencing was sorted CD4+, CD8+, or CD8+CD57+ T cells (not recorded which) from PBMCs. V and J are TRBV2 and TRBJ1-2; 7 bases match TRBD1. This clonotype was sampled from a human donor in good health. The CDR3 region has the DNA TGTGCCAGCAGTGACAGGGGGGGAGCTAACTATGGCTACACCTTC. This gives the protein CASSDRGGANYGYTF.